This T cell receptor beta chain was found in a study of cytomegalovirus exposure and HLA in healthy donors. Study-wide results and caveats: The study designated 150 or so TCR beta chains cytomegalovirus-associated. Earlier findings revealed that most TCR beta V segments proved productive either about 87% or about 30% of the time.

The PCR ran on 60 Vbeta and 13 Jbeta primers. The method was immunoSEQ multiplex PCR; TCRdb's version includes in-frame clones alone and lacks a portion of them. The sample lists roughly 160,000 clones, approximately 75% occurring once. A note on this clone: What it recognizes is unknown.

This CDR3 is built from 15 residues. Germline CDR1 SGHAT, CDR2 FQNNGV. J was trimmed by 2 bases and V by 3 bases; bases with no gene match: 5. The receptor comes from a man aged 50 to 60 in good health and CMV-seropositive. The sequenced sample was PBMCs. The V call is TRBV11-2, the J call TRBJ1-1; 8 nucleotides align to TRBD1. As DNA, the CDR3 is TGTGCCAGCAGCTTCCGGACAGGGAGAAACACTGAAGCTTTCTTT. Encoded protein: CASSFRTGRNTEAFF. The full variable domain, in which reference TRBV11-2 and TRBJ1-1 provide the parts outside the CDR3, is EAGVAQSPRYKIIEKRQSVAFWCNPISGHATLYWYQQILGQGPKLLIQFQNNGVVDDSQLPKDRFSAERLKGVDSTLKIQPAKLEDSAVYLCASSFRTGRNTEAFFGQGTRLTVV.